Sequencing of this T cell receptor beta chain was carried out in a study of shared T cell receptors in the human thymus. Sequencing was performed with immunoSEQ multiplex PCR; in TCRdb, only in-frame clones are kept and a portion is missing. The table shows 500,000 to 550,000 clones, with about 84% occurring only once. This CDR3 has 17 residues. Germline CDR1 is SGHVS and CDR2 is FNYEAQ. Between the trimmed V and J ends, which lost 0 bases and 4 bases, there was a span of 19 bases. The sample also formed part of further work on human thymus T cells. This second study notes: Serving as donors were healthy Finnish infants, each of whom was having open corrective surgery for congenital heart defects. The thymus tissue came from resections taken during corrective heart surgery. The authors found apparently biased V and J gene usage in thymic and blood repertoires. Thymic repertoires of unrelated individuals were reported in related research to overlap highly.

The receptor was isolated from a boy younger than two with a congenital heart defect. V is TRBV7-6 and J is TRBJ2-7; maybe TRBD1 (5 bases). The sample comprised thymocytes. This CDR3 is CASSLADRAIGAYEQYF. CDR3 DNA: TGTGCCAGCAGCTTAGCTGATCGGGCAATAGGGGCTTACGAGCAGTACTTC. Full variable domain (rest looked up from reference TRBV7-6 and TRBJ2-7): GAGVSQSPRYKVTKRGQDVALRCDPISGHVSLYWYRQALGQGPEFLTYFNYEAQQDKSGLPNDRFSAERPEGSISTLTIQRTEQRDSAMYRCASSLADRAIGAYEQYFGPGTRLTVT.